This record looks at one T cell receptor (beta chain) sequence and its context. The data belong to a study of blood T cell repertoires in COVID-19. On the study more broadly: The analysed material was cDNA or gDNA that came from T cells, B-cell-depleted T cells, or PBMCs.

The repertoire was sequenced with immunoSEQ multiplex PCR; TCRdb's copy has only in-frame clones and lacks some. Seen here are more than 80,000 clones, more than 75% observed once, and the top ten hold under 6%. The receptor was isolated from a man aged 35 to 55 with acute or convalescent COVID-19. Sequencing was carried out using peripheral blood.

CDR3: CASSLRGEKLFF. In DNA form, the CDR3 reads TGTGCCAGCAGCCTCAGGGGAGAAAAACTGTTTTTT. The chain employs TRBV13 and TRBJ1-4; tentative D call: TRBD1 (6 bases). Trimming removed 5 bases at V and 8 bases at J, with 9 bases between. Germline V lookup: CDR1 PRHDT, CDR2 FYEKMQ (reference sequence). The CDR3 spans 12 residues.